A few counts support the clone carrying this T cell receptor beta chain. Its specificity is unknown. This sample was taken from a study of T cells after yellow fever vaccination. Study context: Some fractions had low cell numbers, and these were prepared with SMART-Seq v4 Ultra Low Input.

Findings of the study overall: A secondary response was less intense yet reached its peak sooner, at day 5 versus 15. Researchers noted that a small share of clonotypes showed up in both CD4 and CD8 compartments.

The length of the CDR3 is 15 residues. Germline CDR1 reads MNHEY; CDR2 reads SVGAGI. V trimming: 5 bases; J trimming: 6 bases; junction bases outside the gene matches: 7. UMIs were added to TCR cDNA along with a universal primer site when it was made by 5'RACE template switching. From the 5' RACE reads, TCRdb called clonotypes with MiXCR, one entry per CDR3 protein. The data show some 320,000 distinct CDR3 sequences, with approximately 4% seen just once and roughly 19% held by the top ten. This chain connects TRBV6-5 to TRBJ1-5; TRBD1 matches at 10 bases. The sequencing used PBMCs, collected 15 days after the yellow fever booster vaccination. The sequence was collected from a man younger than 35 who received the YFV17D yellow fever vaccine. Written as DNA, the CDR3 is TGTGCCAGCAGTACGACCGGGACAGGGGTTCAGCCCCAGCATTTT. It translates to CASSTTGTGVQPQHF.